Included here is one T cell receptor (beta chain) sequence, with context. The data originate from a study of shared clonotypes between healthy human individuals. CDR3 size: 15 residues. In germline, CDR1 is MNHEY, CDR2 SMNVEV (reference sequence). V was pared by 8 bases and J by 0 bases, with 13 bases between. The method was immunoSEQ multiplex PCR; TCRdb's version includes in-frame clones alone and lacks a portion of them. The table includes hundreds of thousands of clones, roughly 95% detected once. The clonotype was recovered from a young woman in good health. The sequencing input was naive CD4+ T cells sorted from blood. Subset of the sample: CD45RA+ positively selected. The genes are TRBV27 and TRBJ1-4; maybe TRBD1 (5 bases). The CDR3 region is CASGADRSTNEKLFF. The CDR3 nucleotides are TGTGCCAGCGGCGCCGACAGATCAACTAATGAAAAACTGTTTTTT.